A single T cell receptor beta chain is shown here with its context. As yet, its antigen is unknown. The TCR beta CDR3 regions underwent amplification using RNA transcripts as the source. The TCR CDR3 was amplified in a first-round RT-PCR using the HTBI primer set. TCRdb re-derived calls from the multiplex PCR reads in MiXCR, one entry per CDR3 protein. The table records around 380,000 distinct CDR3 sequences, about 14% of them present only once. CDR1 and CDR2 from the germline V gene are DFQATT and SNEGSKA (reference sequence). The length of the CDR3 is 15 residues. V lost 6 bases, J lost 9 bases, and 12 bases stayed unmatched. This record comes from a study of T cells in Graves' hyperthyroidism and ophthalmopathy. Findings and caveats of the study: Ophthalmopathy and stable hyperthyroidism were separated by a 13 V-J model.

The blood specimen was taken at initial hyperthyroidism diagnosis, before any ophthalmopathy symptoms. Sequencing was done on a sample of blood. This chain links TRBV20-1 with TRBJ2-1, with TRBD2 matching over 12 bases. The source of this sequence is a man aged 25-45 years with Graves' hyperthyroidism that later progressed to Graves' ophthalmopathy. CDR3 sequence reads: CSAYRTSGDFGEQFF. CDR3 coding DNA: TGCAGTGCCTACAGGACTAGCGGGGACTTCGGTGAGCAGTTCTTC.